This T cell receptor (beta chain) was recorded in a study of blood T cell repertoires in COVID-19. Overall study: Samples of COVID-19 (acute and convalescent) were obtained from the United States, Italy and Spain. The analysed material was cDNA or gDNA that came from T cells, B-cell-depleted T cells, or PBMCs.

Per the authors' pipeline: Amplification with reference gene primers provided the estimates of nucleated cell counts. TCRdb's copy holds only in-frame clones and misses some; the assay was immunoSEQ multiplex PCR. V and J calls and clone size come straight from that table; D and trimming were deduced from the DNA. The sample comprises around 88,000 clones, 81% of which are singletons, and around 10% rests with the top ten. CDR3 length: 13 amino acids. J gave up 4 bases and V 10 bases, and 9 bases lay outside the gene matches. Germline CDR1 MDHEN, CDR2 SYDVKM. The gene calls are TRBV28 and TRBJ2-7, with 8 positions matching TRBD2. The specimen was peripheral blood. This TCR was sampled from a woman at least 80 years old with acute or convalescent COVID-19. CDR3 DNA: TGTGCCACCGAGAGCGGGGGCCCTTACGAGCAGTACTTC. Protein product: CATESGGPYEQYF. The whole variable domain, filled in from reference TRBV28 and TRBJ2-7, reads DVKVTQSSRYLVKRTGEKVFLECVQDMDHENMFWYRQDPGLGLRLIYFSYDVKMKEKGDIPEGYSVSREKKERFSLILESASTNQTSMYLCATESGGPYEQYFGPGTRLTVT.